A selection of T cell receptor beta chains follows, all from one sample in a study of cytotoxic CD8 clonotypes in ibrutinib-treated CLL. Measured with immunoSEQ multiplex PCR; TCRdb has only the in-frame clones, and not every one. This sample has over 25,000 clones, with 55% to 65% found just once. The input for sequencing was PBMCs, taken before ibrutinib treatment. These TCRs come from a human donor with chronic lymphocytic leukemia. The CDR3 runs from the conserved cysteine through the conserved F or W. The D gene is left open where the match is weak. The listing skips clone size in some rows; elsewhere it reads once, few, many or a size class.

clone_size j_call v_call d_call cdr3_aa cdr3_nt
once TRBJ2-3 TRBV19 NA CASSIAPQGFGWVWGTDTQYF TGTGCCAGTAGTATAGCGCCACAGGGATTTGGTTGGGTCTGGGGCACAGATACGCAGTATTTT
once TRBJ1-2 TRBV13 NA CASSLLYNYGYTF TGTGCCAGCAGCCTCCTATACAACTATGGCTACACCTTC
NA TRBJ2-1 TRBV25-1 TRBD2 CASSESERERYNEQFF TGTGCCAGCAGTGAATCTGAGCGGGAGAGGTACAATGAGCAGTTCTTC
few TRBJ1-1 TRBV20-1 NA CSPGESTEAFF TGCAGTCCAGGGGAGAGCACTGAAGCTTTCTTT
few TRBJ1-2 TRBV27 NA CASGLYPMGRGYTF TGTGCCAGCGGCCTTTACCCGATGGGTCGGGGCTACACCTTC
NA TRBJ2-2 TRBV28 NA CASSLSGNKPANTGELFF TGTGCCAGCAGTTTATCGGGGAATAAGCCCGCGAACACCGGGGAGCTGTTTTTT
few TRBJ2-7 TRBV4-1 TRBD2 CASSQDVRGVYEQYF TGCGCCAGCAGCCAAGACGTCCGGGGGGTCTACGAGCAGTACTTC
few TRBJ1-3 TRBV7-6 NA CASSYASSGNTIYF TGTGCCAGCAGCTACGCAAGCTCTGGAAACACCATATATTTT
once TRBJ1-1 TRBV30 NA CASGRGAPPAFF TGTGCCTCAGGGAGGGGGGCCCCCCCGGCTTTCTTT
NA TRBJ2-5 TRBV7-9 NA CASSPQDGTQYF TGTGCCAGCAGCCCCCAGGACGGGACCCAGTACTTC
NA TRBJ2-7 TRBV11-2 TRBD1 CASSLLDRGYEQYF TGTGCCAGCAGCTTACTTGACAGGGGCTACGAGCAGTACTTC
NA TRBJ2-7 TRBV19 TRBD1 CASSIVAGGYEQYF TGTGCCAGTAGTATCGTGGCAGGGGGCTACGAGCAGTACTTC
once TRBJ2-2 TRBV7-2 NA CASSFRDTGELFF TGTGCCAGCAGCTTTAGGGACACCGGGGAGCTGTTTTTT
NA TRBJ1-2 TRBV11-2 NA CASSHNLSPLNYGYTF TGTGCCAGCAGCCACAACTTGAGCCCACTTAACTATGGCTACACCTTC
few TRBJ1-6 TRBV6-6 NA CASSYQNSPLHF TGTGCCAGCAGTTACCAAAATTCACCCCTCCACTTT
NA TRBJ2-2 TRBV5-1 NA CASSETYRELFF TGCGCCAGCAGCGAGACTTACAGGGAGCTGTTTTTT
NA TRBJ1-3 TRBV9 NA CASSVSGGPSSSGNTIYF TGTGCCAGCAGCGTATCTGGGGGCCCCTCTAGCTCTGGAAACACCATATATTTT
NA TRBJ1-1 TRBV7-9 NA CASSTQRSEAFF TGTGCCAGCAGCACTCAACGATCTGAAGCTTTCTTT
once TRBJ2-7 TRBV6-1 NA CASSELGQSYEQYF TGTGCCAGCAGTGAACTGGGTCAGTCCTACGAGCAGTACTTC
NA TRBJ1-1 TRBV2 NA CASEQLVNTEAFF TGTGCCAGTGAACAGCTAGTGAACACTGAAGCTTTCTTT
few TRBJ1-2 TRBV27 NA CASSSPGQANYGYTF TGTGCCAGCAGTTCACCGGGACAAGCTAACTATGGCTACACCTTC
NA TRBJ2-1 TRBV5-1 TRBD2 CASSLGTSGSAGGNEQFF TGCGCCAGCAGTCTCGGGACTAGCGGGAGTGCGGGGGGCAATGAGCAGTTCTTC
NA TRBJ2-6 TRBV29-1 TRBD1 CSVEDEGQGEEGANVLTF TGCAGCGTTGAAGATGAGGGACAGGGGGAGGAGGGAGCCAACGTCCTGACTTTC
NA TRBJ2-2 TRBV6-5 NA CASSSPTGWGGELFF TGTGCCAGCAGTTCCCCGACCGGTTGGGGCGGGGAGCTGTTTTTT
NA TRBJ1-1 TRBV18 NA CASSPRRLNTEAFF TGTGCCAGCTCCCCTAGACGGTTGAACACTGAAGCTTTCTTT
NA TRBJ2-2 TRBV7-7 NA CASTWTVNTGELFF TGTGCTAGCACCTGGACAGTTAACACCGGGGAGCTGTTTTTT
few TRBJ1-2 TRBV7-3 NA CASSHPRTNLEGYTF TGTGCCAGCAGCCATCCCAGGACAAACCTAGAGGGCTACACCTTC
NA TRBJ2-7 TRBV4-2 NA CASSQGSQKSYEQYF TGTGCCAGCAGCCAAGGTAGTCAGAAGAGCTACGAGCAGTACTTC
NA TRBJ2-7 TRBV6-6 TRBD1 CASSYFRQGGSYEQYF TGTGCCAGCAGTTACTTCAGACAGGGCGGATCCTACGAGCAGTACTTC
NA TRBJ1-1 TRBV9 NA CASSVIPRGTEAFF TGTGCCAGCAGCGTAATCCCTCGGGGCACTGAAGCTTTCTTT
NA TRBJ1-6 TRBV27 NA CASSPGTGTPLHF TGTGCCAGCAGTCCCGGGACGGGTACCCCCCTCCACTTT
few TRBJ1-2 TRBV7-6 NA CASSLLSGNGYTF TGTGCCAGCAGCTTACTGTCGGGGAATGGCTACACCTTC
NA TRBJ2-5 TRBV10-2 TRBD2 CASRLLAGDETQYF TGCGCCAGCAGGTTACTAGCGGGGGACGAGACCCAGTACTTC
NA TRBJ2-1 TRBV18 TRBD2 CASSPLSASGSDEQFF TGTGCCAGCTCACCATTATCGGCTAGCGGGAGCGATGAGCAGTTCTTC
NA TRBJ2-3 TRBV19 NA CASSIGDFPPQYF TGTGCCAGTAGTATCGGAGACTTTCCACCGCAGTATTTT
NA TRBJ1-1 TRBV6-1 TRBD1 CASRTDRVEAFF TGTGCCAGCAGAACGGACAGGGTGGAAGCTTTCTTT
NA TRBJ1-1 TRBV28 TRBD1 CASRPAGGATEAFF TGTGCCAGCAGGCCCGCAGGGGGCGCGACTGAAGCTTTCTTT
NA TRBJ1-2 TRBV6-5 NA CASSYRNDRVRGYTF TGTGCCAGCAGTTATAGGAATGACCGGGTCAGGGGCTACACCTTC
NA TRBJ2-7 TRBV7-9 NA CASSPQVSYEQYF TGTGCCAGCAGTCCACAGGTCTCCTACGAGCAGTACTTC
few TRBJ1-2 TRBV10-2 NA CASSEGLSSGYTF TGCGCCAGCAGTGAGGGCCTTTCGAGTGGCTACACCTTC
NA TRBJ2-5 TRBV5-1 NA CASGQVQETQYF TGCGCCAGCGGGCAGGTCCAAGAGACCCAGTACTTC
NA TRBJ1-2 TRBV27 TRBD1 CASSSAPGGNGYTF TGTGCCAGCAGCTCCGCCCCAGGGGGCAATGGCTACACCTTC
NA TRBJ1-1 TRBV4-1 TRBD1 CASSQVGQGGTEAFF TGCGCCAGCAGCCAAGTCGGACAGGGGGGCACTGAAGCTTTCTTT
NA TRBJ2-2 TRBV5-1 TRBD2 CASSLSKLAGVPGELFF TGCGCCAGCAGCTTGAGTAAACTAGCGGGAGTACCCGGGGAGCTGTTTTTT
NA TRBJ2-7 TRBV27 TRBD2 CASSSPGTSGTYEQYF TGTGCCAGCAGTTCGCCCGGGACTAGCGGGACCTACGAGCAGTACTTC
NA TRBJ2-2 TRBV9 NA CASSVPPSVGPGELFF TGTGCCAGCAGCGTGCCCCCTAGCGTGGGACCCGGGGAGCTGTTTTTT
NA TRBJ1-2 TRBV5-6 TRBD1 CASRPPGGRNYGYTF TGTGCCAGCAGGCCACCAGGGGGCCGTAACTATGGCTACACCTTC
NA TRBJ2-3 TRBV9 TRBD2 CASSSGTSGRSDTQYF TGTGCCAGCAGCTCGGGGACTAGCGGGAGATCAGATACGCAGTATTTT
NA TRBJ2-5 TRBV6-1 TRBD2 CATSLAGGETQYF TGTGCCACAAGCCTAGCGGGAGGTGAGACCCAGTACTTC
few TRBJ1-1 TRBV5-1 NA CASSFAPPNTEAFF TGCGCCAGCAGCTTCGCACCTCCGAACACTGAAGCTTTCTTT
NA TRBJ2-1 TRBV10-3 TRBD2 CAIGLAGGRSYNEQFF TGTGCCATCGGTCTAGCGGGAGGCAGATCCTACAATGAGCAGTTCTTC
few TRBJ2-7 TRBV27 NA CASKGLEAREQYF TGTGCCAGCAAAGGCCTAGAGGCGAGGGAGCAGTACTTC
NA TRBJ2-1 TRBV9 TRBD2 CASSVAPSGGNEQFF TGTGCCAGCAGCGTAGCCCCTAGCGGGGGGAATGAGCAGTTCTTC